The present T cell receptor beta chain was sequenced within a study of cytomegalovirus exposure and HLA in healthy donors. With 0 bases removed from V and 9 bases from J, the gap between germline ends came to 9 bases. There are 13 residues in the CDR3. From germline, CDR1 is KGHSH and CDR2 LQKENI. The sample holds one count of this clone. With 60 Vbeta and 13 Jbeta primers, the PCR was carried out. Sequenced by immunoSEQ multiplex PCR; TCRdb stores in-frame clones only, minus some. The repertoire holds about 100,000 clones, about 80% seen once, with 5% to 6% in the top ten. This receptor was taken from a woman between 18 and 29 years old in good health and CMV-seropositive. The sequenced material came from PBMCs. The chain couples TRBV18 to TRBJ2-1; possibly TRBD2 for D (5 bases). The CDR3 DNA sequence: TGTGCCAGCTCACCACCGGCTAGCCGTGAGCAGTTCTTC. It is translated as CASSPPASREQFF.